This passage covers 30 T cell receptor beta chains from one sample sequenced in a study of cytomegalovirus exposure and HLA in healthy donors. The PCR had 60 Vbeta and 13 Jbeta primers. The assay was immunoSEQ multiplex PCR, and TCRdb's table has in-frame clones only and misses some. The table has over 150,000 clones, 82% seen once. The sample was PBMCs. The source of these receptors is a boy younger than 10 in good health and CMV-seronegative.

The J gene is TRBJ2-2, the V gene TRBV4-2; possible D gene TRBD2, 5 bases. Trimming cost V 6 bases and J 4 bases, with 24 bases left between them. The CDR3 is made up of 18 amino acids. Germline values: CDR1 LGHNA, CDR2 YNFKEQ. This CDR3 reads CASSAHTGPDYGTGELFF. The CDR3 DNA reads TGTGCCAGCAGTGCACATACCGGGCCCGACTATGGCACCGGGGAGCTGTTTTTT.

The chain has TRBV7-2 and TRBJ2-7; D possibly corresponds to TRBD2 (6 bases). Germline loops: CDR1 SGHTA, CDR2 FQGNSA. The CDR3 totals 14 residues. The germline V and J ends were trimmed by 1 base and 5 bases, with 12 bases remaining between them. CDR3 nucleotides: TGTGCCAGCAGCTTAGAGGCCGGAGGGAACGAGCAGTACTTC. Translating gives CASSLEAGGNEQYF. Combining the CDR3 with reference TRBV7-2 and TRBJ2-7 gives the whole variable domain GAGVSQSPSNKVTEKGKDVELRCDPISGHTALYWYRQSLGQGLEFLIYFQGNSAPDKSGLPSDRFSAERTGGSVSTLTIQRTQQEDSAVYLCASSLEAGGNEQYFGPGTRLTVT.

This rearrangement joins TRBV15 to TRBJ2-7; D call uncertain. CDR3 length: 14 amino acids. From germline, CDR1 is LNHNV and CDR2 YYDKDF (reference sequence). Trimming removed 5 bases from V and 6 bases from J, with 17 bases in between. The CDR3 here is CATSRLVRIGEQYF. CDR3 DNA sequence: TGTGCCACCAGCCGACTCGTTCGCATCGGCGAGCAGTACTTC.

The chain employs TRBV7-9 and TRBJ2-1; D is ambiguous. Per the germline V gene, CDR1 is SEHNR and CDR2 is FQNEAQ (reference sequence). There are 15 residues in the CDR3. Trimming left V 2 bases short and J 4 bases short, with 12 bases between. CDR3 amino acids: CASSLSPTIYNEQFF. For the CDR3, the DNA is TGTGCCAGCAGCTTAAGCCCGACAATATACAATGAGCAGTTCTTC.

The CDR3: CASSATSGRTDTQYF. CDR3 DNA: TGCGCCAGCAGCGCGACTAGCGGACGCACAGATACGCAGTATTTT. V and J are TRBV5-1 and TRBJ2-3, with 9 bases that match TRBD2. Trimming cost V 4 bases and J 1 base; bases outside gene matches: 4. CDR3 length: 15 residues. The germline gives CDR1 SGHRS, CDR2 YFSETQ.

This clone was picked up a small number of times. This chain links TRBV27 with TRBJ2-3, with D possibly being TRBD2 (6 bases). The V end lost 5 bases, the J end lost 3 bases, and 12 bases lay between the germline ends. Per the germline V gene, CDR1 is MNHEY and CDR2 is SMNVEV (reference sequence). This CDR3 spans 14 amino acids. CDR3 coding DNA: TGTGCCAGCAGTCCTGGGGGGAGGACAGATACGCAGTATTTT. It translates to CASSPGGRTDTQYF.

The chain recombines TRBV2 with TRBJ1-5, with 10 positions matching TRBD1. The CDR3 has 17 amino acids. The germline V gene encodes CDR1 SNHLY and CDR2 FYNNEI. The trim removed 7 bases at V and 2 bases at J, leaving 11 bases unmatched. DNA of the CDR3: TGTGCCAGCAAGGACAGGGGGGTAATTGATGGCAATCAGCCCCAGCATTTT. Protein sequence: CASKDRGVIDGNQPQHF. Together with reference TRBV2 and TRBJ1-5, the CDR3 gives the full variable domain: EPEVTQTPSHQVTQMGQEVILRCVPISNHLYFYWYRQILGQKVEFLVSFYNNEISEKSEIFDDQFSVERPDGSNFTLKIRSTKLEDSAMYFCASKDRGVIDGNQPQHFGDGTRLSIL.

This chain uses TRBV7-2 with TRBJ2-1; 11 bases fit TRBD2. Germline V gives CDR1 SGHTA, CDR2 FQGNSA. The CDR3 sequence is 16 residues long. The trim removed 4 bases at V and 5 bases at J, leaving 7 bases unmatched. CDR3 loop: CASSSVLAGGNNEQFF. The CDR3 region has the DNA TGTGCCAGCAGCTCCGTGCTAGCGGGGGGAAACAATGAGCAGTTCTTC.

The J gene is TRBJ2-3, the V gene TRBV27; 7 positions agree with TRBD2. The CDR3 runs 15 residues. Germline loops: CDR1 MNHEY, CDR2 SMNVEV (reference sequence). After removal of 5 bases from V and 2 bases from J, the junction contained 7 bases not matched to a gene. CDR3 residues: CASSLKRGDTDTQYF. In DNA, the CDR3 is TGTGCCAGCAGTCTCAAGCGGGGAGACACAGATACGCAGTATTTT.

The rearrangement links TRBV7-2 to TRBJ2-7; 7 bases map to TRBD1. This CDR3 comprises 15 residues. From germline, CDR1 is SGHTA and CDR2 FQGNSA. Trimming at V came to 2 bases and at J to 2 bases, leaving 6 bases not matched to a gene. The DNA of the CDR3 is TGTGCCAGCAGCTTAATCGGCCAGGGGGCCTACGAGCAGTACTTC. Translating gives CASSLIGQGAYEQYF. Full variable domain (remainder filled in from reference TRBV7-2 and TRBJ2-7): GAGVSQSPSNKVTEKGKDVELRCDPISGHTALYWYRQSLGQGLEFLIYFQGNSAPDKSGLPSDRFSAERTGGSVSTLTIQRTQQEDSAVYLCASSLIGQGAYEQYFGPGTRLTVT.

The J gene is TRBJ1-1, the V gene TRBV30, with D perhaps TRBD1 (5 bases). Trimming stripped 7 bases from V and 1 base from J, with 13 bases between. The CDR3 has 13 amino acids. The germline V gene has CDR1 GTSNPN and CDR2 SVGIG (reference sequence). The CDR3 DNA sequence: TGTGCCTTCATTGACAGAGCGAACACTGAAGCTTTCTTT. This gives the protein CAFIDRANTEAFF. Based on the CDR3 plus reference TRBV30 and TRBJ1-1, the full variable domain is SQTIHQWPATLVQPVGSPLSLECTVEGTSNPNLYWYRQAAGRGLQLLFYSVGIGQISSEVPQNLSASRPQDRQFILSSKKLLLSDSGFYLCAFIDRANTEAFFGQGTRLTVV.

The chain recombines TRBV27 with TRBJ1-5; 11 nucleotides line up with TRBD1. V was pared by 6 bases and J by 2 bases, with 3 bases of the junction left unmatched. The CDR3 is 15 amino acids. Germline CDR1 reads MNHEY; CDR2 reads SMNVEV (reference sequence). CDR3 sequence reads: CASRGGQGGNQPQHF. CDR3 sequence (DNA): TGTGCCAGCAGAGGGGGACAGGGGGGCAATCAGCCCCAGCATTTT.

The chain uses TRBV5-8 and TRBJ1-2; 10 nucleotides line up with TRBD1. The germline V gene has CDR1 SGHTS and CDR2 YDEGEE. J lost 4 bases, V lost 0 bases, and 3 bases had no gene match. The CDR3 runs 15 residues. In DNA, the CDR3 is TGTGCCAGCAGCTTGGCTGGGGACAGGGGCTATGGCTACACCTTC. Amino acid sequence: CASSLAGDRGYGYTF.

This chain joins TRBV6-5 and TRBJ1-2; D uncertain. The V end was cut by 6 bases, the J end by 8 bases, with 16 bases between. The CDR3 runs to 13 residues. Germline V gives CDR1 MNHEY, CDR2 SVGAGI. DNA for the CDR3: TGTGCCAGCAGGCGTACGAGGCGAAGCGGCTACACCTTC. This sequence encodes CASRRTRRSGYTF.

The V gene is TRBV6-1, the J gene TRBJ1-5; D gene unclear. V shed 2 bases and J shed 0 bases, with 8 bases lying between them. The CDR3 length is 15 residues. CDR1 and CDR2 from the germline V gene are MNHNS and SASEGT. The CDR3 reads CASSEHGLSNQPQHF. CDR3 in DNA: TGTGCCAGCAGTGAACACGGACTTAGCAATCAGCCCCAGCATTTT.

This chain uses TRBV4-2 with TRBJ1-6; a possible D gene is TRBD1 (5 bases). Between the trimmed V and J ends, which lost 0 bases and 13 bases, there was a span of 19 bases. The CDR3 contains 16 residues. Germline V gene data show CDR1 as LGHNA and CDR2 as YNFKEQ. The chain's CDR3 is CASSQEPAARVNPLHF. The CDR3 nucleotides read TGTGCCAGCAGCCAAGAACCGGCCGCCAGGGTAAACCCCCTCCACTTT.

J is TRBJ1-2 and V is TRBV23-1; a possible D gene is TRBD1 (6 bases). TRBV23-1 is noted as an ORF with a role that remains uncertain. Between the trimmed V and J ends, which lost 7 bases and 4 bases, there was a span of 19 bases. This CDR3 contains 15 residues. For the CDR3, the DNA is TGCGCCAGCAATACCAAGAGGACAGCCTCCTATGGCTACACCTTC. This gives the protein CASNTKRTASYGYTF.

The CDR3 DNA sequence: TGTGCCAGCAGCCTGACCGGACAGGTTGAAGCTTTCTTT. Translation gives CASSLTGQVEAFF. The chain is built from TRBV11-2 and TRBJ1-1, with 7 bases lining up with TRBD1. From germline, CDR1 is SGHAT and CDR2 FQNNGV. This CDR3 spans 13 amino acids. V dropped 5 bases and J dropped 7; count of bases not matched to a gene: 7.

The chain recombines TRBV29-1 with TRBJ2-3; no reliable D call. Trimming cost V 1 base and J 6 bases, with 11 bases left between them. The CDR3 runs to 13 residues. Germline V CDR1 and CDR2: SQVTM, ANQGSEA. The CDR3 DNA sequence: TGCAGCGTTGAAGTGGTATCCAGGGATACGCAGTATTTT. Translating it yields CSVEVVSRDTQYF.

The chain carries TRBV5-4 and TRBJ1-2; weak D call: TRBD1 (6 bases). Germline V gene lookup returns CDR1 SGHNT and CDR2 YYREEE (reference sequence). CDR3 length equals 14 residues. V was trimmed by 2 bases and J by 2 bases, leaving 10 bases between them. This chain's CDR3 is CASSFQGQNYGYTF. CDR3 nucleotides: TGTGCCAGCAGCTTCCAGGGGCAGAACTATGGCTACACCTTC.

The chain employs TRBV18 and TRBJ2-7, with a weak D call TRBD1 (5 bases). This CDR3 contains 16 residues. CDR1 is KGHSH and CDR2 is LQKENI in the germline V gene. V lost 1 base and J 0 bases, leaving 13 bases between the germline ends. DNA of the CDR3: TGTGCCAGCTCACCACAGTCTAACAGGCTCTCCTACGAGCAGTACTTC. Translation: CASSPQSNRLSYEQYF.

This clone was seen a handful of times. The CDR3 spells CASWNSGEPDTQYF. The CDR3 region has the DNA TGTGCCAGCTGGAATAGCGGGGAGCCAGATACGCAGTATTTT. This rearrangement joins TRBV14 to TRBJ2-3; 8 bases are shared with TRBD2. V shed 8 bases, J shed 4 bases, and the junction held 8 bases outside the gene matches. Germline lookup yields CDR1 SGHDN and CDR2 FVKESK. The CDR3 has 14 amino acids. The full variable domain, completed using reference TRBV14 and TRBJ2-3, is EAGVTQFPSHSVIEKGQTVTLRCDPISGHDNLYWYRRVMGKEIKFLLHFVKESKQDESGMPNNRFLAERTGGTYSTLKVQPAELEDSGVYFCASWNSGEPDTQYFGPGTRLTVL.

The J gene is TRBJ2-5, the V gene TRBV9; 10 positions agree with TRBD2. The CDR3 consists of 18 residues. CDR1 is SGDLS and CDR2 is YYNGEE in the germline V gene. Trimming took 0 bases from V and 4 from J; bases not matched to a gene: 12. This CDR3 reads CASSVAFGSGGAVETQYF. As DNA, the CDR3 is TGTGCCAGCAGCGTAGCGTTCGGGAGCGGGGGGGCCGTAGAGACCCAGTACTTC.

This clone was counted a few times. J is TRBJ1-1 and V is TRBV6-1; D is ambiguous. This CDR3 region has 16 residues. Trimming took off 2 bases at V and 2 bases at J, with 15 bases between the two ends. Germline CDR1 reads MNHNS; CDR2 reads SASEGT. CDR3 sequence reads: CASSEFWETPNTEAFF. For the CDR3, the DNA is TGTGCCAGCAGTGAATTTTGGGAGACACCTAACACTGAAGCTTTCTTT.

The chain's CDR3 is CASSLAPGTREETQYF. In DNA, the CDR3 is TGTGCCAGCAGCTTAGCCCCCGGGACAAGGGAAGAGACCCAGTACTTC. The chain couples TRBV7-9 to TRBJ2-5; D might be TRBD1 (6 bases). The germline V gene has CDR1 SEHNR and CDR2 FQNEAQ (reference sequence). This CDR3 has 16 amino acids. Trimming shortened V by 0 bases and J by 3 bases, and 14 bases separated the two germline ends.

The V gene is TRBV4-3, the J gene TRBJ2-3; 7 nucleotides agree with TRBD2. With 0 bases clipped from V and 2 bases from J, the junction kept 5 bases outside the gene matches. CDR1 is LGHNA and CDR2 is YSLEER in the germline V gene. The CDR3 extends over 16 amino acids. This CDR3 is CASSQDRRGTTDTQYF. CDR3 DNA sequence: TGCGCCAGCAGCCAAGATCGGCGGGGGACCACAGATACGCAGTATTTT.

This chain connects TRBV6-5 to TRBJ1-6; TRBD1 aligns across 7 bases. The CDR3 has 16 residues. The germline V gene has CDR1 MNHEY and CDR2 SVGAGI. V lost 4 bases and J lost 9; bases outside the gene matches: 12. CDR3 amino acids: CASSLQGIGAVSPLHF. The CDR3 DNA sequence: TGTGCCAGCAGTTTACAGGGGATCGGGGCAGTTTCACCCCTCCACTTT.

This clone turned up a few times. V gene TRBV6-6 combines with J gene TRBJ2-5, with D perhaps matching TRBD2 (7 bases). The CDR3 covers 13 residues. Trimming took off 8 bases at V and 7 bases at J, with 17 bases between the two ends. Germline-derived CDR1 and CDR2 are MNHNY and SVGAGI (reference sequence). CDR3 nucleotide sequence: TGTGCCAGCGGGGGGGCCGTACCCGGGACCCAGTACTTC. It yields the protein CASGGAVPGTQYF.

The CDR3: CASIVAGYEQYF. Written as DNA, the CDR3 is TGTGCCAGCATCGTGGCAGGGTATGAGCAGTACTTC. The V gene is TRBV27, the J gene TRBJ2-7; a weak D match, TRBD1 (5 bases). The V gene's germline CDR1 is MNHEY and CDR2 SMNVEV (reference sequence). This CDR3 region has 12 residues. Trimming shortened V by 7 bases and J by 7 bases, and 14 bases separated the two germline ends.

V usage is TRBV15 and J usage is TRBJ2-5; tentative D call: TRBD2 (5 bases). CDR1 and CDR2 from the germline V gene are LNHNV and YYDKDF (reference sequence). V was pared by 2 bases and J by 2 bases, with 18 bases between. The CDR3 spans 17 residues. CDR3 in amino acids: CATSRPPTRITQETQYF. In nucleotides, the CDR3 is TGTGCCACCAGCAGACCTCCTACTAGGATTACACAAGAGACCCAGTACTTC.